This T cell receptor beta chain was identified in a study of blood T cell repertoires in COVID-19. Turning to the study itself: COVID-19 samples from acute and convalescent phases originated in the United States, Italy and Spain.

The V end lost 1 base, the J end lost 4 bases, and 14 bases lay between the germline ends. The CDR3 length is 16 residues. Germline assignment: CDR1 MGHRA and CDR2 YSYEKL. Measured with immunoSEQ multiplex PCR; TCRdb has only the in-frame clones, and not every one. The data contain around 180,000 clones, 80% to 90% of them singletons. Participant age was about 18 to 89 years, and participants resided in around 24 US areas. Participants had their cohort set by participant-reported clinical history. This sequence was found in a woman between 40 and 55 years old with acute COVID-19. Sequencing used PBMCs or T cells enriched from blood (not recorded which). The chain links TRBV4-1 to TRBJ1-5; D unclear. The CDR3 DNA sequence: TGCGCCAGCAGCCAAGTAATGGTCCAGGTAAATCAGCCCCAGCATTTT. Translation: CASSQVMVQVNQPQHF.